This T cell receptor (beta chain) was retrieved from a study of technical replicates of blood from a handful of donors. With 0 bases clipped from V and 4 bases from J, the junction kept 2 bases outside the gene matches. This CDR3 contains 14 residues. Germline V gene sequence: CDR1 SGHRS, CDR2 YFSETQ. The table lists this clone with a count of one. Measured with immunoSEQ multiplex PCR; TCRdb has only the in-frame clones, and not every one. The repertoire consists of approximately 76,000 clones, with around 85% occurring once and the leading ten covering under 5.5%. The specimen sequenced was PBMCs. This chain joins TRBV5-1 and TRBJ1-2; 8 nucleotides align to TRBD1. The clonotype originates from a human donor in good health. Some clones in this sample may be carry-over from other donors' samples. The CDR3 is CASSLAGTGYGYTF. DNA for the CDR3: TGCGCCAGCAGCTTGGCTGGGACAGGCTATGGCTACACCTTC. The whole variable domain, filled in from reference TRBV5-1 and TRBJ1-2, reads KAGVTQTPRYLIKTRGQQVTLSCSPISGHRSVSWYQQTPGQGLQFLFEYFSETQRNKGNFPGRFSGRQFSNSRSEMNVSTLELGDSALYLCASSLAGTGYGYTFGSGTRLTVV.